The 3 T cell receptor beta chains given below trace back to one sample, sequenced in a study of T-cell memory formation after mild COVID-19. A single record per CDR3 protein comes from TCRdb applying MiXCR to the 5' RACE reads. Here the sample spans about 340,000 distinct CDR3 sequences, 15% to 20% being singletons. Source material: PBMCs or a T cell subset sorted from them (not recorded which). The receptor set was obtained from a man between 18 and 29 years old who had mild COVID-19 (a few samples of this study predate the infection). Cell type and time point are not known.

The V gene is TRBV5-1, the J gene TRBJ2-2; D call uncertain. Germline assignment: CDR1 SGHRS and CDR2 YFSETQ. This CDR3 is 15 amino acids long. The V end was cut by 0 bases, the J end by 3 bases, with 9 bases between. This CDR3 is CASSLDGPDTGELFF. The CDR3 DNA is TGCGCCAGCAGCTTGGACGGACCCGACACCGGGGAGCTGTTTTTT.

This clonotype was seen only a few times. The J gene is TRBJ2-7, the V gene TRBV28; TRBD1 aligns across 7 bases. The CDR3 has 14 amino acids. The germline gives CDR1 MDHEN, CDR2 SYDVKM. After removal of 6 bases from V and 6 bases from J, the junction contained 11 bases not matched to a gene. The CDR3 bases are TGTGCCAGCAGACCGGGACAGCTAAGTCTCGAGCAGTACGTC. Translating it yields CASRPGQLSLEQYV.

This clonotype came up a few times. The chain is built from TRBV6-5 and TRBJ2-2; D is uncertain. The CDR3 is 13 residues long. V was shortened by 2 bases and J by 6 bases, with 7 bases between the two germline ends. The germline V gene has CDR1 MNHEY and CDR2 SVGAGI. CDR3 sequence (DNA): TGTGCCAGCAGTTACGGCCCCCCCGGGGAGCTGTTTTTT. Translated: CASSYGPPGELFF.